This entry lists 32 T cell receptor beta chains sequenced from one sample in a study of blood T cell repertoires in COVID-19. Repertoires were generated with immunoSEQ multiplex PCR, while TCRdb's copy carries only in-frame clones and drops some. Among 100,000 to 150,000 clones listed, less than 90% were seen once. The sequenced material came from peripheral blood. Receptor source: a man in his 60s with acute or convalescent COVID-19.

This clone was seen more than once but under ten times. The gene calls are TRBV30 and TRBJ1-2; weak D call: TRBD1 (6 bases). The length of the CDR3 is 13 residues. Trimming took off 1 base at V and 3 bases at J, with 9 bases between the two ends. Germline CDR1 GTSNPN, CDR2 SVGIG (reference sequence). The CDR3 bases are TGTGCCTGGAGTGAGGGGGTTTACTATGGCTACACCTTC. It codes for CAWSEGVYYGYTF.

The genes are TRBV30 and TRBJ1-1, with D unresolved. Germline V gene data show CDR1 as GTSNPN and CDR2 as SVGIG (reference sequence). V shed 3 bases and J shed 5 bases, with 16 bases lying between them. CDR3 length: 14 residues. This chain's CDR3 is CAWRAPGRRTEAFF. For the CDR3, the DNA is TGTGCCTGGAGGGCACCCGGGAGGCGGACTGAAGCTTTCTTT.

The chain combines TRBV5-1 with TRBJ2-7; 11 positions agree with TRBD1. CDR1 SGHRS and CDR2 YFSETQ come from the germline V gene. CDR3 length: 16 amino acids. V gave up 0 bases and J gave up 5 bases; unmatched junction bases: 7. CDR3 in amino acids: CASSLEDRGPVDEQYF. CDR3 DNA: TGCGCCAGCAGCTTGGAGGACAGGGGGCCGGTCGACGAGCAGTACTTC.

V is TRBV24-1 and J is TRBJ2-2, with D tentatively TRBD2 (5 bases). CDR1 is KGHDR, CDR2 SFDVKD, per germline. This CDR3 contains 15 residues. V was trimmed by 4 bases and J by 7 bases, leaving 15 bases between them. The CDR3: CATSEGEGEGGELFF. Written as DNA, the CDR3 is TGTGCCACCAGTGAAGGCGAGGGAGAAGGCGGGGAGCTGTTTTTT.

The chain has TRBV6-5 and TRBJ1-2; perhaps TRBD1 as D (5 bases). V lost 6 bases to trimming and J lost 4 bases, with 15 bases between them. This CDR3 has 14 residues. The germline CDR1 and CDR2 sequences are MNHEY and SVGAGI. The CDR3 DNA follows: TGTGCCAGCAGGCCCGGGACTGCCCTCTATGGCTACACCTTC. Translating it yields CASRPGTALYGYTF.

V and J are TRBV5-4 and TRBJ1-1, with D possibly matching TRBD1 (5 bases). The CDR3 is 16 amino acids. V lost 4 bases to trimming and J lost 1 base, with 17 bases between them. Per germline, CDR1 SGHNT and CDR2 YYREEE (reference sequence). The CDR3 DNA sequence: TGTGCCAGCAGCCTCCAGGGAGGGGTTAGGAACACTGAAGCTTTCTTT. It specifies CASSLQGGVRNTEAFF.

V usage is TRBV11-2 and J usage is TRBJ2-2; D gene unclear. Germline values: CDR1 SGHAT, CDR2 FQNNGV. V gave up 6 bases and J gave up 3 bases, with 8 bases separating them. The CDR3 covers 13 residues. CDR3 DNA: TGTGCCAGCAGAACAGACCACACCGGGGAGCTGTTTTTT. This encodes CASRTDHTGELFF.

This chain joins TRBV11-2 and TRBJ2-1; perhaps TRBD2 as D (6 bases). Germline V gene sequence: CDR1 SGHAT, CDR2 FQNNGV. The V end lost 2 bases, the J end lost 3 bases, and 14 bases lay between the germline ends. The CDR3 length is 16 residues. CDR3 sequence reads: CASSLWSGVDYNEQFF. In DNA, the CDR3 is TGTGCCAGCAGCTTATGGTCGGGAGTCGACTACAATGAGCAGTTCTTC.

V is TRBV9 and J is TRBJ2-7, with 8 positions matching TRBD2. Germline V gene sequence: CDR1 SGDLS, CDR2 YYNGEE. This CDR3 has 16 residues. V was pared by 0 bases and J by 2 bases, with 7 bases of the junction left unmatched. The CDR3, as DNA: TGTGCCAGCAGCGTAGCTAGCAGCGGGAGTACCTACGAGCAGTACTTC. Protein: CASSVASSGSTYEQYF.

The rearrangement links TRBV11-2 to TRBJ2-1, with 10 bases fitting TRBD2. V dropped 6 bases and J dropped 6; count of bases not matched to a gene: 5. CDR3 length: 14 residues. Germline V gene sequence: CDR1 SGHAT, CDR2 FQNNGV. The chain's CDR3 is CASRPSGSSNEQFF. For the CDR3, the DNA is TGTGCCAGCAGACCTAGCGGGAGCAGCAATGAGCAGTTCTTC.

The chain links TRBV27 to TRBJ2-3; a possible D gene is TRBD1 (6 bases). CDR3 length: 17 residues. Germline lookup yields CDR1 MNHEY and CDR2 SMNVEV (reference sequence). Trimming left V 7 bases short and J 0 bases short, with 20 bases between. The CDR3 here is CASILGIDRRSTDTQYF. The CDR3 nucleotides are TGTGCCAGCATTCTCGGAATTGACAGGCGAAGCACAGATACGCAGTATTTT.

DNA of the CDR3: TGCAGCGTTGAAGCAGGACTAGCGGCCACAGATACGCAGTATTTT. It yields the protein CSVEAGLAATDTQYF. The chain has TRBV29-1 and TRBJ2-3; 10 bases are shared with TRBD2. This CDR3 is built from 15 residues. Germline V gene lookup returns CDR1 SQVTM and CDR2 ANQGSEA. J lost 2 bases, V lost 1 base, and 3 bases had no gene match.

V usage is TRBV18 and J usage is TRBJ1-2; the D is unclear. The CDR3 contains 13 residues. Germline values: CDR1 KGHSH, CDR2 LQKENI. V was cut by 0 bases and J by 4 bases, with 6 bases left in between. The chain's CDR3 is CASSPPLSYGYTF. The DNA of the CDR3 is TGTGCCAGCTCACCACCTTTGAGCTATGGCTACACCTTC.

The J gene is TRBJ2-3, the V gene TRBV5-1; TRBD2 aligns across 8 bases. This CDR3 comprises 15 residues. Germline CDR1 is SGHRS and CDR2 is YFSETQ. V shed 8 bases and J 1 base; nucleotides not matched to a gene: 9. The CDR3 nucleotides are TGCGCCAGTAACCAGGGCGGGGGGCGCACAGATACGCAGTATTTT. This codes for CASNQGGGRTDTQYF. Full variable domain (missing parts from reference TRBV5-1 and TRBJ2-3): KAGVTQTPRYLIKTRGQQVTLSCSPISGHRSVSWYQQTPGQGLQFLFEYFSETQRNKGNFPGRFSGRQFSNSRSEMNVSTLELGDSALYLCASNQGGGRTDTQYFGPGTRLTVL.

This rearrangement joins TRBV19 to TRBJ2-1; unclear D gene. The CDR3 extends over 13 amino acids. Trimming left V 3 bases short and J 9 bases short, with 12 bases between. Germline-derived CDR1 and CDR2 are LNHDA and SQIVND (reference sequence). The CDR3 coding sequence is TGTGCCAGTAGTATGGCCAGCGCGGCTGAGCAGTTCTTC. Its protein is CASSMASAAEQFF.

The V call is TRBV14, the J call TRBJ2-7; 8 nucleotides align to TRBD1. J was trimmed by 3 bases and V by 2 bases; bases with no gene match: 6. CDR1 is SGHDN and CDR2 is FVKESK in the germline V gene. CDR3 length equals 15 residues. CDR3 sequence: CASSQPGQDLYEQYF. The CDR3 DNA reads TGTGCCAGCAGCCAACCGGGACAGGATCTCTACGAGCAGTACTTC.

This clone was observed a single time. The rearrangement links TRBV10-3 to TRBJ1-3, with a tentative D call TRBD1 (5 bases). There are 14 residues in the CDR3. V lost 4 bases, J lost 4 bases, and 11 bases lay in between. Germline loops: CDR1 ENHRY, CDR2 SYGVKD. As DNA, the CDR3 is TGTGCCATCAGTGTAAAGACAGAAGGAAACACCATATATTTT. Residues: CAISVKTEGNTIYF.

This clone was seen a single time. The gene calls are TRBV28 and TRBJ2-1, with D perhaps TRBD2 (6 bases). Per the germline V gene, CDR1 is MDHEN and CDR2 is SYDVKM. CDR3 length: 14 residues. Trimming removed 8 bases at V and 1 base at J, with 12 bases between. The CDR3 nucleotides are TGTGCCAGCTGCATAGCGGAATCCTACAATGAGCAGTTCTTC. Encoded protein: CASCIAESYNEQFF.

The gene calls are TRBV6-1 and TRBJ2-5, with 8 bases identical to TRBD1. Germline CDR1 and CDR2: MNHNS and SASEGT. V shed 1 base, J shed 4 bases, and the junction held 5 bases outside the gene matches. The CDR3 sequence is 15 residues long. This CDR3 is CASSEGGTGSETQYF. CDR3 in DNA: TGTGCCAGCAGTGAAGGGGGGACAGGCTCAGAGACCCAGTACTTC.

This chain uses TRBV7-9 with TRBJ1-1; 8 nucleotides align to TRBD1. The CDR3 consists of 14 residues. Per germline, CDR1 SEHNR and CDR2 FQNEAQ (reference sequence). V was clipped by 5 bases and J by 11 bases; unmatched bases: 13. CDR3: CASSPSPGGRGAFF. As DNA, the CDR3 is TGTGCCAGCAGCCCTAGTCCAGGGGGCCGGGGGGCTTTCTTT.

This clone was seen just once. The rearrangement uses TRBV4-1 and TRBJ1-2; D is undetermined. This CDR3 spans 13 amino acids. Germline CDR1 and CDR2: MGHRA and YSYEKL. V dropped 1 base and J dropped 5 bases, with 8 bases sitting between them. CDR3 nucleotide sequence: TGCGCCAGCAGCCAAGGAGACGGGTATGGCTACACCTTC. It translates to CASSQGDGYGYTF.

The chain joins TRBV29-1 to TRBJ2-7; perhaps TRBD1 as D (6 bases). CDR3 length: 13 residues. V was pared by 7 bases and J by 0 bases, with 13 bases between. From germline, CDR1 is SQVTM and CDR2 ANQGSEA. CDR3 in amino acids: CSAWGQDSYEQYF. As DNA, the CDR3 is TGCAGCGCCTGGGGGCAAGACTCCTACGAGCAGTACTTC.

The gene calls are TRBV27 and TRBJ1-1, with D tentatively TRBD1 (5 bases). This CDR3 is built from 15 residues. CDR1 MNHEY and CDR2 SMNVEV come from the germline V gene (reference sequence). Trimming left V 3 bases short and J 0 bases short, with 11 bases between. The CDR3 reads CASSFHPGLNTEAFF. CDR3 nucleotide sequence: TGTGCCAGCAGTTTTCACCCAGGGTTGAACACTGAAGCTTTCTTT.

This chain links TRBV30 with TRBJ1-1, with D unresolved. Deletions cut 4 bases from V and 8 bases from J, with 17 bases between. Germline V lookup: CDR1 GTSNPN, CDR2 SVGIG (reference sequence). The CDR3 runs to 13 residues. CDR3 in DNA: TGTGCCTGGACACGGAATCGGGGTGGCGAAGCTTTCTTT. It translates to CAWTRNRGGEAFF.

The chain employs TRBV2 and TRBJ2-3; tentatively, D is TRBD1 (6 bases). Trimming shortened V by 7 bases and J by 1 base, and 12 bases separated the two germline ends. The CDR3 has 14 residues. Germline CDR1 reads SNHLY; CDR2 reads FYNNEI. CDR3 region: CASNRVVGTDTQYF. In DNA, the CDR3 is TGTGCCAGCAACAGGGTGGTGGGCACAGATACGCAGTATTTT.

This chain connects TRBV5-1 to TRBJ2-1; TRBD2 agrees at 14 bases. V gave up 3 bases and J gave up 10 bases; unmatched junction bases: 6. CDR1 is SGHRS and CDR2 is YFSETQ in the germline V gene. CDR3 length: 15 amino acids. This chain's CDR3 is CASSSGLAGAGEQFF. The DNA of the CDR3 is TGCGCCAGCAGCTCGGGACTAGCGGGAGCGGGGGAGCAGTTCTTC.

The rearrangement links TRBV7-9 to TRBJ1-1; D is perhaps TRBD1 (6 bases). Per the germline V gene, CDR1 is SEHNR and CDR2 is FQNEAQ (reference sequence). The ends were cut back, 4 bases at V and 6 bases at J, with 9 bases in the middle. CDR3 size: 12 residues. CDR3 DNA: TGTGCCAGCAGCTCGGGGGGCTCTGAAGCTTTCTTT. As protein: CASSSGGSEAFF. The entire variable domain, with the rest obtained from reference TRBV7-9 and TRBJ1-1, is as follows: DTGVSQNPRHKITKRGQNVTFRCDPISEHNRLYWYRQTLGQGPEFLTYFQNEAQLEKSRLLSDRFSAERPKGSFSTLEIQRTEQGDSAMYLCASSSGGSEAFFGQGTRLTVV.

The V gene is TRBV2, the J gene TRBJ1-3; 7 nucleotides match TRBD1. Germline-derived CDR1 and CDR2 are SNHLY and FYNNEI. CDR3 size: 13 residues. V shed 4 bases and J 6 bases; nucleotides not matched to a gene: 3. The CDR3 DNA reads as TGTGCCAGCAGTGGAACAGGGGCAAACACCATATATTTT. The encoded protein is CASSGTGANTIYF.

This clone was seen only a few times. The rearrangement uses TRBV5-6 and TRBJ2-7; D possibly corresponds to TRBD1 (6 bases). The V end lost 3 bases, the J end lost 3 bases, and 13 bases lay between the germline ends. The length of the CDR3 is 14 residues. CDR1 is SGHDT and CDR2 is YYEEEE in the germline V gene. CDR3 in amino acids: CASSWDMRIYEQYF. The CDR3 DNA is TGTGCCAGCAGCTGGGACATGCGAATCTACGAGCAGTACTTC. Full variable domain (outside the CDR3, taken from reference TRBV5-6 and TRBJ2-7): DAGVTQSPTHLIKTRGQQVTLRCSPKSGHDTVSWYQQALGQGPQFIFQYYEEEERQRGNFPDRFSGHQFPNYSSELNVNALLLGDSALYLCASSWDMRIYEQYFGPGTRLTVT.

The chain links TRBV27 to TRBJ1-6, with a tentative D call TRBD1 (5 bases). Germline CDR1 is MNHEY and CDR2 is SMNVEV (reference sequence). The V end was cut by 2 bases, the J end by 6 bases, with 8 bases between. There are 14 residues in the CDR3. CDR3 sequence reads: CASSLVRGNSPLHF. The CDR3 DNA is TGTGCCAGCAGTTTAGTAAGGGGTAATTCACCCCTCCACTTT.

The chain is built from TRBV19 and TRBJ2-3, with 7 bases that match TRBD2. CDR3 length: 17 residues. The V gene's germline CDR1 is LNHDA and CDR2 SQIVND (reference sequence). V gave up 0 bases and J gave up 1 base; unmatched junction bases: 7. In nucleotides, the CDR3 is TGTGCCAGTAGTATAGATCGGACTAGTGTGGGCACAGATACGCAGTATTTT. The encoded protein is CASSIDRTSVGTDTQYF.

The chain has TRBV10-1 and TRBJ1-6, with D tentatively TRBD1 (5 bases). The CDR3 totals 13 residues. The germline gives CDR1 WNHNN, CDR2 SYGVQD (reference sequence). V was shortened by 6 bases and J by 10 bases, with 13 bases between the two germline ends. The CDR3 region is CASSQGLESPLHF. In DNA form, the CDR3 reads TGCGCCAGCAGCCAGGGCTTGGAGTCACCCCTCCACTTT.